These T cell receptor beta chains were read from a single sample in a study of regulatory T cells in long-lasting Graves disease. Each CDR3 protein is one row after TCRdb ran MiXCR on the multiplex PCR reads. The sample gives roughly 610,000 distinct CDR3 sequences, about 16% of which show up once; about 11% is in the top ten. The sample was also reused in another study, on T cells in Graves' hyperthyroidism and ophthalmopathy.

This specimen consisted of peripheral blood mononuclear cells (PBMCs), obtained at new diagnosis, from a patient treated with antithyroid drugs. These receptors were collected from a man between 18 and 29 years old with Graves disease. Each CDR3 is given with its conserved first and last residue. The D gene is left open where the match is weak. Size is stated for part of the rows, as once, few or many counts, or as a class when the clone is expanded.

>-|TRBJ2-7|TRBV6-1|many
CASKMVRGEQYF
TGTGCCAGCAAGATGGTCCGCGGCGAGCAGTACTTC
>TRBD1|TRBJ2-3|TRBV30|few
CAYPTGGRRGSTDTQYF
TGTGCCTACCCGACAGGGGGCCGTCGAGGGAGCACAGATACGCAGTATTTT
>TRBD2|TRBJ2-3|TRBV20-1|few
CSATPSDGGRDTQYF
TGCAGTGCCACCCCGTCGGACGGGGGGAGAGATACGCAGTATTTT
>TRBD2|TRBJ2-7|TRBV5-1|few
CASSAGLAGSGYEQYF
TGCGCCAGCAGCGCGGGACTAGCGGGGAGTGGGTACGAGCAGTACTTC
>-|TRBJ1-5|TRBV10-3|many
CAISESTTQPQHF
TGTGCCATCAGTGAGTCCACGACTCAGCCCCAGCATTTT
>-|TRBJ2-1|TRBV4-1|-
CASSPRDRGYEQFF
TGCGCCAGCAGCCCCCGTGATAGAGGGTATGAGCAGTTCTTC
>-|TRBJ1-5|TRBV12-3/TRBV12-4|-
CASSEESGNQPQHF
TGTGCCAGCAGCGAAGAGAGTGGCAATCAGCCCCAGCATTTT
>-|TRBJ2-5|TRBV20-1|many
CSAKSLGRRWETQYF
TGCAGTGCTAAGAGTCTCGGACGCCGTTGGGAGACCCAGTACTTC
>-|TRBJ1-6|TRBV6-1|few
CASSRQAYNSPLHF
TGTGCCAGCAGCAGACAAGCCTATAATTCACCCCTCCACTTT
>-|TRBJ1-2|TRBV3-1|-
CASSQLRTANYGYTF
TGTGCCAGCAGCCAACTAAGGACAGCTAACTATGGCTACACCTTC
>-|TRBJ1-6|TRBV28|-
CASSLASGGGNSPLHF
TGTGCCAGCAGTTTAGCCTCTGGGGGAGGGAATTCACCCCTCCACTTT
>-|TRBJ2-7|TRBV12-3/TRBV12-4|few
CASNAGGALYEQYF
TGTGCCAGCAACGCTGGGGGAGCCCTCTACGAGCAGTACTTC
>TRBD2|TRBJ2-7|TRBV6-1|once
CASSKAGETYEQYF
TGTGCCAGCAGTAAAGCGGGAGAAACCTACGAGCAGTACTTC
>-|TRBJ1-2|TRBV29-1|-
CSVGTRANYGYTF
TGCAGCGTGGGGACACGAGCTAACTATGGCTACACCTTC
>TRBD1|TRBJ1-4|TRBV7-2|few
CASSSARQGSGEKLFF
TGTGCCAGCAGCTCCGCGAGACAGGGTTCCGGTGAAAAACTGTTTTTT